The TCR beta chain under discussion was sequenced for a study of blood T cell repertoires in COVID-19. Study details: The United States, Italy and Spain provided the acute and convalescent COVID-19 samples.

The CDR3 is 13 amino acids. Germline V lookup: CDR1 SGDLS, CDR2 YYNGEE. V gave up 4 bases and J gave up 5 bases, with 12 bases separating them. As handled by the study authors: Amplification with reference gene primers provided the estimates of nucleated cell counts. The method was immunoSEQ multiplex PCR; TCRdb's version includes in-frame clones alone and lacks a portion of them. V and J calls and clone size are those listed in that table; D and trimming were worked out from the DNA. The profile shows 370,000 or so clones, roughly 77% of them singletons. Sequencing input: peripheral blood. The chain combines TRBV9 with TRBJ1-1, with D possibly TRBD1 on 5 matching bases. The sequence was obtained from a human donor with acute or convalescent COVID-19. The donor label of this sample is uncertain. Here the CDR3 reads CASSPMGPTEAFF. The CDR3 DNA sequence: TGTGCCAGCAGCCCCATGGGGCCGACTGAAGCTTTCTTT.